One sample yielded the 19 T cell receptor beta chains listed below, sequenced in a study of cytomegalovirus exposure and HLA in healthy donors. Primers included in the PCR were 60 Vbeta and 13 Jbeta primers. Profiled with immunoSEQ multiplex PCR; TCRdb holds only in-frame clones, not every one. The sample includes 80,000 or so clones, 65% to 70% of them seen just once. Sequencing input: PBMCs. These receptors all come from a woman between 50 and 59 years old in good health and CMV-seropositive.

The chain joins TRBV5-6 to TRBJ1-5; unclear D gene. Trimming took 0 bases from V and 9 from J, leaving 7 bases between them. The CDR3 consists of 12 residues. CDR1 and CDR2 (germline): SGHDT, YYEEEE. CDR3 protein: CASSLAVGPQHF. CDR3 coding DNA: TGTGCCAGCAGCTTGGCCGTCGGGCCCCAGCATTTT.

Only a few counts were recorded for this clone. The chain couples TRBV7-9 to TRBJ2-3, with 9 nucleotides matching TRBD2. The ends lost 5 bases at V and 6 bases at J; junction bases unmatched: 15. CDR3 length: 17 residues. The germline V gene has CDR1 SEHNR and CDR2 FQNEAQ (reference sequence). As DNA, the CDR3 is TGTGCCAGCAGCCTCCGGGCTGGCGGGGGGGCCTTGGATACGCAGTATTTT. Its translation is CASSLRAGGGALDTQYF. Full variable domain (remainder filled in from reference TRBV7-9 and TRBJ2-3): DTGVSQNPRHKITKRGQNVTFRCDPISEHNRLYWYRQTLGQGPEFLTYFQNEAQLEKSRLLSDRFSAERPKGSFSTLEIQRTEQGDSAMYLCASSLRAGGGALDTQYFGPGTRLTVL.

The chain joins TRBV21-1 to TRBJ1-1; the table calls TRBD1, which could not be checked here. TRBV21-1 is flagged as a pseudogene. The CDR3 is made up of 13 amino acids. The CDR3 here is CASTPDSYTEAFF. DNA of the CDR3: TGTGCCAGCACCCCGGACAGTTACACTGAAGCTTTCTTT.

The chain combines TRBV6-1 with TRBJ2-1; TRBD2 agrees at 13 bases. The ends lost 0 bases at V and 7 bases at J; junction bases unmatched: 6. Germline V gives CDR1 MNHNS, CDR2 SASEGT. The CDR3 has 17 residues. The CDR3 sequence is CASSEARLAGGQNEQFF. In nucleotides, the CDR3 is TGTGCCAGCAGTGAAGCGCGACTAGCGGGGGGTCAGAATGAGCAGTTCTTC.

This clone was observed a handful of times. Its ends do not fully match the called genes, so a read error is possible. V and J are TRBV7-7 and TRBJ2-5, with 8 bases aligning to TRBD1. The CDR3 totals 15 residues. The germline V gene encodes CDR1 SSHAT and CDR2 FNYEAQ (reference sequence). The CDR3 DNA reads TGTGCTAGCAGCTCTACAGGGGGGTTGTGGGAGACCCAGTACTTC. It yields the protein CASSSTGGLWETQYF.

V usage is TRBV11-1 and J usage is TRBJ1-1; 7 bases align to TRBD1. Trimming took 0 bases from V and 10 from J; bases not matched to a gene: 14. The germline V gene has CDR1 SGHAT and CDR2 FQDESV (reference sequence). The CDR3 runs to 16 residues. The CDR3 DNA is TGTGCCAGCAGCTTAGCTGCCGGGACAGAGCCCTTAGGAGCTTTCTTT. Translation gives CASSLAAGTEPLGAFF. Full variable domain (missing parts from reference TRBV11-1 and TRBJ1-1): EAEVAQSPRYKITEKSQAVAFWCDPISGHATLYWYRQILGQGPELLVQFQDESVVDDSQLPKDRFSAERLKGVDSTLKIQPAELGDSAMYLCASSLAAGTEPLGAFFGQGTRLTVV.

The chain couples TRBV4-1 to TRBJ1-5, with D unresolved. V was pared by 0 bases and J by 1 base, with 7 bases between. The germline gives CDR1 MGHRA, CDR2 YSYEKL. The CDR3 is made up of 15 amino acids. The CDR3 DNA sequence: TGCGCCAGCAGCCAAGAAGGGAGGAGCAATCAGCCCCAGCATTTT. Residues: CASSQEGRSNQPQHF.

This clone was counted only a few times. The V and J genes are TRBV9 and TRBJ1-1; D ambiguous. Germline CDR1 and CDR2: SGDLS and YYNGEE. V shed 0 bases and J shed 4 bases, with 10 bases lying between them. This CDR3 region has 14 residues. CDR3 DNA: TGTGCCAGCAGCGTAGCTACGATTGGCACTGAAGCTTTCTTT. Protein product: CASSVATIGTEAFF.

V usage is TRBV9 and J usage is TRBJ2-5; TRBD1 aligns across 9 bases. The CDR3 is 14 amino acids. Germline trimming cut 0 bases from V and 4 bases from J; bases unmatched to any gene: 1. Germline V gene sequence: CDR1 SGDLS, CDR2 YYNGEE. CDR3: CASSVGDRVETQYF. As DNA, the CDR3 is TGTGCCAGCAGCGTAGGGGACAGGGTAGAGACCCAGTACTTC.

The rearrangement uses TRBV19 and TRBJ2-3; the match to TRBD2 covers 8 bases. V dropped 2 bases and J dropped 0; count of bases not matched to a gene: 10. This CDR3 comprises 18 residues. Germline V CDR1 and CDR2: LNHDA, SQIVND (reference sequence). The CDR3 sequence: CASSISGIAGSSTDTQYF. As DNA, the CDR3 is TGTGCCAGTAGTATATCAGGCATAGCGGGGTCTAGCACAGATACGCAGTATTTT.

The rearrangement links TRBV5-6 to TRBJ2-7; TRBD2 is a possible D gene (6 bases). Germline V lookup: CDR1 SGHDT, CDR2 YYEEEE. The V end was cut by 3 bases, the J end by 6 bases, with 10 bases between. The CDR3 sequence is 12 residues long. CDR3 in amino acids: CASSSGRSEQYF. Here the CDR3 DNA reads TGTGCCAGCAGCTCGGGGAGGTCCGAGCAGTACTTC.

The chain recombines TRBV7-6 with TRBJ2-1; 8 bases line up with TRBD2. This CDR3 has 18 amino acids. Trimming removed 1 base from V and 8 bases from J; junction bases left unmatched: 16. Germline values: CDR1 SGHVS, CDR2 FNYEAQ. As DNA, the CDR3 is TGTGCCAGCAGCTTAGTTGGCAGCGGGGGTCCTTTGAGGCATGAGCAGTTCTTC. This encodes CASSLVGSGGPLRHEQFF.

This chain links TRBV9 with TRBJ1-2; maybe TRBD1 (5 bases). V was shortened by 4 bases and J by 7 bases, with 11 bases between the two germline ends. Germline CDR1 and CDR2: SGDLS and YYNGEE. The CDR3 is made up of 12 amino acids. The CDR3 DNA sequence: TGTGCCAGCAGCCTACGGGGGGGTGGCTACACCTTC. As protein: CASSLRGGGYTF.

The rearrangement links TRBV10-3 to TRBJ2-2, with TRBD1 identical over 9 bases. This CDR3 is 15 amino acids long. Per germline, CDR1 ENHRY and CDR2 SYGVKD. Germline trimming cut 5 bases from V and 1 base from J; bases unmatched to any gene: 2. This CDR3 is CAISWDRENTGELFF. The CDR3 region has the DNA TGTGCCATCAGTTGGGACAGGGAGAACACCGGGGAGCTGTTTTTT.

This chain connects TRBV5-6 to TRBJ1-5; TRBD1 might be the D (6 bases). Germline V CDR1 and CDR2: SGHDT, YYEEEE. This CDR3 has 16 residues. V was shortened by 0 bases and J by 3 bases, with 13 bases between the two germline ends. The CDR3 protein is CASSLANRAPNQPQHF. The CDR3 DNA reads TGTGCCAGCAGCTTGGCCAACAGGGCCCCCAATCAGCCCCAGCATTTT.

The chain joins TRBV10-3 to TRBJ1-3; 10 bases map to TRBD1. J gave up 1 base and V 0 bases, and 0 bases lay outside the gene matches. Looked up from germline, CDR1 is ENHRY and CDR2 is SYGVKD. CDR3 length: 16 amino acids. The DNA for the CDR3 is TGTGCCATCAGTGAGTCGGGACAGGGGTCTGGAAACACCATATATTTT. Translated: CAISESGQGSGNTIYF.

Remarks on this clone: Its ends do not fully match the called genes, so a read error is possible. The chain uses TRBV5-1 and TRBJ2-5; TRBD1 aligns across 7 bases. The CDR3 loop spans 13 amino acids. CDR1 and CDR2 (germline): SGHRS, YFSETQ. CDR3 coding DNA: TGCGCCAGCAGCTTTTACAGGGGAGAGGCCCAGTACTTC. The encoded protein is CASSFYRGEAQYF. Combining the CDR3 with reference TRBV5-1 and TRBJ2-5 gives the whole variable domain KAGVTQTPRYLIKTRGQQVTLSCSPISGHRSVSWYQQTPGQGLQFLFEYFSETQRNKGNFPGRFSGRQFSNSRSEMNVSTLELGDSALYLCASSFYRGEAQYFGPGTRLLVL.

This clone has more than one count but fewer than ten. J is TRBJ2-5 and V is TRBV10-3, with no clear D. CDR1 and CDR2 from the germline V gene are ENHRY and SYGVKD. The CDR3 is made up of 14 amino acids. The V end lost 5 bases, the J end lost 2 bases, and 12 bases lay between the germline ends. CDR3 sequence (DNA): TGTGCCATCAGTCCTGAGAACAGACAAGAGACCCAGTACTTC. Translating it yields CAISPENRQETQYF.

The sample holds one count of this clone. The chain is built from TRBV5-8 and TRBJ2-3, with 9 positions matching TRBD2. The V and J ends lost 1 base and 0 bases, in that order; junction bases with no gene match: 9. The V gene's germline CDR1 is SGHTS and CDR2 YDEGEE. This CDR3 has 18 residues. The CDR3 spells CASSLSTGLASSTDTQYF. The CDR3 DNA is TGTGCCAGCAGCTTGTCCACGGGACTAGCATCCAGCACAGATACGCAGTATTTT.